These 32 T cell receptor beta chains originate from one sample sequenced in a study of CD8 T cells in ankylosing spondylitis. TCRdb analysed the 5' RACE reads with MiXCR anew, one entry per CDR3 protein. The data hold roughly 190,000 distinct CDR3 sequences, with around 13% observed a single time. Sequencing used blood, either unsorted or a sorted T cell fraction (not recorded which). All receptors come from a male donor with ankylosing spondylitis or in good health (not recorded which).

This clonotype has just a few counts. The chain has TRBV9 and TRBJ1-1, with 8 bases fitting TRBD1. This CDR3 has 16 amino acids. With V trimmed by 3 bases and J by 1 base, 8 bases remained unmatched. Germline loops: CDR1 SGDLS, CDR2 YYNGEE. Written as DNA, the CDR3 is TGTGCCAGCAGCGCCCCGGCGGACAGGGAGAACACTGAAGCTTTCTTT. Protein sequence: CASSAPADRENTEAFF.

This clonotype was seen ten or more times. V is TRBV4-1 and J is TRBJ2-1; 9 nucleotides agree with TRBD1. The CDR3 extends over 14 amino acids. V trimming: 3 bases; J trimming: 8 bases; junction bases outside the gene matches: 5. Germline-derived CDR1 and CDR2 are MGHRA and YSYEKL. The CDR3, as DNA: TGCGCCAGCAGCCAGGGACAGGGTTTCGATGAGCAGTTCTTC. This encodes CASSQGQGFDEQFF.

This clonotype was seen ten or more times. This rearrangement joins TRBV20-1 to TRBJ2-5; possible D gene TRBD2, 5 bases. The CDR3 sequence is 15 residues long. The germline V gene encodes CDR1 DFQATT and CDR2 SNEGSKA (reference sequence). The ends were cut back, 2 bases at V and 5 bases at J, with 18 bases in the middle. CDR3 protein: CSARTIQEERETQYF. The CDR3 region has the DNA TGCAGTGCTAGAACTATCCAGGAGGAGAGGGAGACCCAGTACTTC.

This clonotype came up a few times. The V gene is TRBV6-1, the J gene TRBJ1-2; weak D call: TRBD1 (5 bases). The CDR3 sequence is 15 residues long. V gave up 0 bases and J gave up 5 bases, with 13 bases separating them. Looked up from germline, CDR1 is MNHNS and CDR2 is SASEGT. CDR3 region: CASSEARAGNYGYTF. CDR3 DNA sequence: TGTGCCAGCAGTGAAGCGCGAGCAGGGAATTATGGCTACACCTTC.

This clonotype was picked up a small number of times. The rearrangement uses TRBV5-1 and TRBJ2-5; no definite D call. The ends were cut back, 0 bases at V and 5 bases at J, with 8 bases in the middle. CDR1 SGHRS and CDR2 YFSETQ come from the germline V gene. This CDR3 has 13 amino acids. The CDR3 is CASSLVSRETQYF. CDR3 coding DNA: TGCGCCAGCAGCTTGGTTAGCCGGGAGACCCAGTACTTC.

This clonotype has a count of ten or more. J is TRBJ1-1 and V is TRBV12-3 or TRBV12-4; 7 positions match TRBD1. V was clipped by 5 bases and J by 8 bases; unmatched bases: 11. The CDR3 runs 14 residues. The CDR3 protein is CASSGFTGTEEAFF. The CDR3 region has the DNA TGTGCCAGCAGTGGTTTTACCGGGACAGAAGAAGCTTTCTTT.

The V and J genes are TRBV10-2 and TRBJ2-7; 9 bases are shared with TRBD2. The CDR3 totals 15 residues. J gave up 1 base and V 5 bases, and 6 bases lay outside the gene matches. Germline-derived CDR1 and CDR2 are WSHSY and SAAADI. CDR3: CASSFSGGLSYEQYF. CDR3 DNA sequence: TGCGCCAGCAGTTTTAGCGGGGGTCTGTCCTACGAGCAGTACTTC.

This clonotype was observed a few times. The chain combines TRBV20-1 with TRBJ2-1; D is unresolved. V dropped 2 bases and J dropped 1 base, with 12 bases sitting between them. The CDR3 extends over 15 amino acids. Germline lookup yields CDR1 DFQATT and CDR2 SNEGSKA (reference sequence). The chain's CDR3 is CSARILGGSYNEQFF. The CDR3 DNA reads as TGCAGTGCTAGAATCCTGGGCGGTTCCTACAATGAGCAGTTCTTC.

This clonotype was observed a few times. The chain couples TRBV7-9 to TRBJ2-7; D is unclear. The CDR3 contains 13 residues. In germline, CDR1 is SEHNR, CDR2 FQNEAQ (reference sequence). V was trimmed by 4 bases and J by 4 bases, leaving 11 bases between them. The CDR3: CASSSWPSYEQYF. The CDR3 DNA follows: TGTGCCAGCAGCTCTTGGCCCTCATACGAGCAGTACTTC.

This clonotype was seen ten or more times. The chain employs TRBV7-9 and TRBJ2-7; 12 bases match TRBD2. Germline V gene sequence: CDR1 SEHNR, CDR2 FQNEAQ (reference sequence). V shed 3 bases, J shed 3 bases, and the junction held 3 bases outside the gene matches. The CDR3 length is 15 residues. The CDR3 DNA reads as TGTGCCAGCAGCTTTCTAGCGGGAGGGGGCTACGAGCAGTACTTC. This translates into CASSFLAGGGYEQYF. The complete variable domain, with remaining parts taken from reference TRBV7-9 and TRBJ2-7, reads DTGVSQNPRHKITKRGQNVTFRCDPISEHNRLYWYRQTLGQGPEFLTYFQNEAQLEKSRLLSDRFSAERPKGSFSTLEIQRTEQGDSAMYLCASSFLAGGGYEQYFGPGTRLTVT.

This clonotype was seen a handful of times. The chain is built from TRBV27 and TRBJ2-1; D possibly corresponds to TRBD2 (5 bases). The V and J ends lost 2 bases and 0 bases respectively, with 11 bases between them. The CDR3 contains 16 residues. Germline V gene data show CDR1 as MNHEY and CDR2 as SMNVEV (reference sequence). CDR3 in amino acids: CASSLLAGPSYNEQFF. CDR3 sequence (DNA): TGTGCCAGCAGTTTACTGGCGGGTCCCTCCTACAATGAGCAGTTCTTC.

This chain joins TRBV5-1 and TRBJ2-3, with TRBD2 identical over 16 bases. The CDR3 totals 18 residues. J lost 1 base, V lost 4 bases, and 6 bases had no gene match. Germline CDR1 reads SGHRS; CDR2 reads YFSETQ. Here the CDR3 DNA reads TGCGCCAGCAGCCCGGGACTAGCGGGAGGGCCTCGCACAGATACGCAGTATTTT. This encodes CASSPGLAGGPRTDTQYF.

This chain joins TRBV6-1 and TRBJ2-7, with D possibly being TRBD1 or TRBD2 (5 bases each). There are 16 residues in the CDR3. The germline gives CDR1 MNHNS, CDR2 SASEGT. V was clipped by 4 bases and J by 1 base, with 17 bases between them. The CDR3 nucleotides read TGTGCCAGCAGTGTCTTCGGGACCGAGGGATCCTACGAGCAGTACTTC. Protein: CASSVFGTEGSYEQYF.

The chain employs TRBV29-1 and TRBJ1-1; D possibly corresponds to TRBD1 (5 bases). There are 12 residues in the CDR3. Between the trimmed V and J ends, which lost 3 bases and 3 bases, there was a span of 8 bases. From germline, CDR1 is SQVTM and CDR2 ANQGSEA. CDR3 DNA sequence: TGCAGCGTTGAGGGGCGGTACACTGAAGCTTTCTTT. Its protein product is CSVEGRYTEAFF.

In its sample, this clonotype was seen many times. The chain joins TRBV7-6 to TRBJ1-1; D gene unclear. The CDR3 spans 14 residues. From germline, CDR1 is SGHVS and CDR2 FNYEAQ. V dropped 5 bases and J dropped 0 bases, with 10 bases sitting between them. CDR3 residues: CASSKDRMNTEAFF. For the CDR3, the DNA is TGTGCCAGCAGCAAGGACCGGATGAACACTGAAGCTTTCTTT.

The genes are TRBV11-2 and TRBJ2-1; 8 nucleotides align to TRBD2. The germline V gene has CDR1 SGHAT and CDR2 FQNNGV. The CDR3 covers 16 residues. V shed 3 bases and J 7 bases; nucleotides not matched to a gene: 11. Here the CDR3 DNA reads TGTGCCAGCAGCTTCGAAGGGGAACTAGCGGATAATGAGCAGTTCTTC. Its protein is CASSFEGELADNEQFF.

The rearrangement uses TRBV4-1 and TRBJ2-7; D call uncertain. This CDR3 contains 15 residues. Between the trimmed V and J ends, which lost 3 bases and 4 bases, there was a span of 16 bases. Germline V gene lookup returns CDR1 MGHRA and CDR2 YSYEKL. The CDR3 region is CASSHPHGGLYEQYF. In DNA form, the CDR3 reads TGCGCCAGCAGCCACCCCCATGGCGGCCTATACGAGCAGTACTTC.

This clonotype was recorded a few times. This rearrangement joins TRBV6-1 to TRBJ2-7, with TRBD2 matching over 12 bases. CDR1 is MNHNS, CDR2 SASEGT, per germline. This CDR3 has 14 amino acids. V dropped 4 bases and J dropped 11; count of bases not matched to a gene: 9. CDR3 nucleotides: TGTGCCAGCAGTGTGGGACTAGCGGGCGACCCAAAGTACTTC. Translation gives CASSVGLAGDPKYF.

The chain combines TRBV4-1 with TRBJ2-3; D might be TRBD1 (7 bases). The CDR3 length is 16 residues. Trimming cost V 3 bases and J 2 bases, with 15 bases left between them. Per the germline V gene, CDR1 is MGHRA and CDR2 is YSYEKL. CDR3 in amino acids: CASSQEGQFLTDTQYF. The CDR3 bases are TGCGCCAGCAGCCAGGAGGGACAGTTCCTCACAGATACGCAGTATTTT.

This clonotype has just a few counts. The J gene is TRBJ1-2, the V gene TRBV13, with unresolved D. This CDR3 has 14 residues. The V and J ends lost 3 bases and 2 bases respectively, with 10 bases between them. Germline V lookup: CDR1 PRHDT, CDR2 FYEKMQ (reference sequence). The CDR3 loop is CASSFSAANYGYTF. The CDR3 region has the DNA TGTGCCAGCAGCTTTTCGGCAGCCAACTATGGCTACACCTTC.

This clonotype was observed a few times. The V and J genes are TRBV6-5 and TRBJ2-5, with D tentatively TRBD1 (5 bases). The CDR3 totals 14 residues. Germline CDR1 is MNHEY and CDR2 is SVGAGI. V lost 3 bases to trimming and J lost 2 bases, with 10 bases between them. The CDR3 protein is CASSYKGAQETQYF. The CDR3 DNA follows: TGTGCCAGCAGTTATAAAGGGGCACAAGAGACCCAGTACTTC.

The chain employs TRBV6-1 and TRBJ1-5; tentatively, D is TRBD1 (5 bases). The germline V gene encodes CDR1 MNHNS and CDR2 SASEGT. This CDR3 comprises 15 residues. V lost 2 bases and J lost 2, with 10 bases in between. This CDR3 reads CASSETGGGNQPQHF. The CDR3 bases are TGTGCCAGCAGTGAAACCGGGGGTGGCAATCAGCCCCAGCATTTT.

This clonotype was found a few times. This sequence joins TRBV19 and TRBJ1-2; the D gene is possibly TRBD1 (6 bases). This CDR3 is 16 amino acids long. Germline V CDR1 and CDR2: LNHDA, SQIVND (reference sequence). The ends were cut back, 5 bases at V and 3 bases at J, with 19 bases in the middle. CDR3 coding DNA: TGTGCCAGTAGTTCTCCGGGACAAGATAAGGACTATGGCTACACCTTC. Amino acid sequence: CASSSPGQDKDYGYTF.

This clonotype appeared a few times. The chain links TRBV7-9 to TRBJ2-3; TRBD2 is a possible D gene (6 bases). Germline CDR1 and CDR2: SEHNR and FQNEAQ (reference sequence). Between the trimmed V and J ends, which lost 3 bases and 7 bases, there was a span of 8 bases. This CDR3 contains 12 residues. This CDR3 is CASSLAGYTQYF. CDR3 in DNA: TGTGCCAGCAGCTTGGCGGGATATACGCAGTATTTT.

In its sample, this clonotype was seen a few times. CDR3 sequence reads: CSARDLSGTDGDEQYF. CDR3 nucleotides: TGCAGTGCTAGAGACCTTTCCGGGACGGACGGCGACGAGCAGTACTTC. The chain is built from TRBV20-1 and TRBJ2-7, with D perhaps assigned TRBD1 or TRBD2 (5 bases each). Trimming shortened V by 0 bases and J by 5 bases, and 20 bases separated the two germline ends. The CDR3 has 16 residues. The germline V gene encodes CDR1 DFQATT and CDR2 SNEGSKA (reference sequence).

In its sample, this clonotype was seen a few times. The J gene is TRBJ1-2, the V gene TRBV29-1; 7 bases are a match to TRBD1. Trimming removed 5 bases from V and 6 bases from J; junction bases left unmatched: 12. The CDR3 loop spans 14 amino acids. Germline lookup yields CDR1 SQVTM and CDR2 ANQGSEA. The CDR3 loop reads CSVPGPTGLDGYTF. The CDR3 nucleotides read TGCAGCGTTCCGGGGCCGACAGGGCTGGATGGCTACACCTTC.

The chain is built from TRBV27 and TRBJ1-5, with unresolved D. The germline gives CDR1 MNHEY, CDR2 SMNVEV (reference sequence). With 5 bases removed from V and 4 bases from J, the gap between germline ends came to 9 bases. There are 13 residues in the CDR3. CDR3 coding DNA: TGTGCCAGCAGTGCCCGGCTAAATCAGCCCCAGCATTTT. Its translation: CASSARLNQPQHF.

This clonotype was counted between two and nine times. This chain uses TRBV29-1 with TRBJ2-5; unclear D gene. The germline V gene has CDR1 SQVTM and CDR2 ANQGSEA. The CDR3 sequence is 12 residues long. The V gene lost 7 bases and the J gene lost 2 bases, with 11 bases spanning the gap. CDR3 residues: CSAAASQETQYF. The CDR3, as DNA: TGCAGCGCCGCGGCCTCACAAGAGACCCAGTACTTC. The full variable domain, in which reference TRBV29-1 and TRBJ2-5 provide the parts outside the CDR3, is SAVISQKPSRDICQRGTSLTIQCQVDSQVTMMFWYRQQPGQSLTLIATANQGSEATYESGFVIDKFPISRPNLTFSTLTVSNMSPEDSSIYLCSAAASQETQYFGPGTRLLVL.

The chain joins TRBV4-1 to TRBJ2-7; 7 bases line up with TRBD1. The V gene end was trimmed by 6 bases and the J gene end by 6 bases; junction bases not matched to a gene: 11. Looked up from germline, CDR1 is MGHRA and CDR2 is YSYEKL. The CDR3 has 14 amino acids. This CDR3 is CASSSGRGIGEQYF. The CDR3 nucleotides read TGCGCCAGCAGTAGTGGCAGGGGGATCGGCGAGCAGTACTTC.

This clonotype has ten or more counts. The chain has TRBV6-4 and TRBJ2-2; possibly TRBD1 for D (5 bases). Trimming took 8 bases from V and 1 from J, leaving 5 bases between them. This CDR3 has 12 residues. CDR1 and CDR2 (germline): MRHNA, SNTAGT. CDR3 sequence (DNA): TGTGCCAGCGGACAGAACACCGGGGAGCTGTTTTTT. Translation: CASGQNTGELFF.

The chain employs TRBV13 and TRBJ2-2, with TRBD2 identical over 8 bases. V was pared by 3 bases and J by 7 bases, with 13 bases of the junction left unmatched. CDR1 and CDR2 (germline): PRHDT, FYEKMQ (reference sequence). The CDR3 length is 17 residues. The CDR3 region is CASSFPPRGGPLGELFF. CDR3 coding DNA: TGTGCCAGCAGCTTCCCGCCCCGGGGGGGGCCTCTCGGGGAGCTGTTTTTT.

In its sample, this clonotype was seen many times. The chain carries TRBV4-1 and TRBJ2-7; D gene uncertain. V lost 5 bases, J lost 3 bases, and 14 bases lay in between. The CDR3 sequence is 14 residues long. The germline V gene encodes CDR1 MGHRA and CDR2 YSYEKL. The CDR3 nucleotides read TGCGCCAGCAGCGGTCAAGGCGTATACTACGAGCAGTACTTC. It is translated as CASSGQGVYYEQYF.